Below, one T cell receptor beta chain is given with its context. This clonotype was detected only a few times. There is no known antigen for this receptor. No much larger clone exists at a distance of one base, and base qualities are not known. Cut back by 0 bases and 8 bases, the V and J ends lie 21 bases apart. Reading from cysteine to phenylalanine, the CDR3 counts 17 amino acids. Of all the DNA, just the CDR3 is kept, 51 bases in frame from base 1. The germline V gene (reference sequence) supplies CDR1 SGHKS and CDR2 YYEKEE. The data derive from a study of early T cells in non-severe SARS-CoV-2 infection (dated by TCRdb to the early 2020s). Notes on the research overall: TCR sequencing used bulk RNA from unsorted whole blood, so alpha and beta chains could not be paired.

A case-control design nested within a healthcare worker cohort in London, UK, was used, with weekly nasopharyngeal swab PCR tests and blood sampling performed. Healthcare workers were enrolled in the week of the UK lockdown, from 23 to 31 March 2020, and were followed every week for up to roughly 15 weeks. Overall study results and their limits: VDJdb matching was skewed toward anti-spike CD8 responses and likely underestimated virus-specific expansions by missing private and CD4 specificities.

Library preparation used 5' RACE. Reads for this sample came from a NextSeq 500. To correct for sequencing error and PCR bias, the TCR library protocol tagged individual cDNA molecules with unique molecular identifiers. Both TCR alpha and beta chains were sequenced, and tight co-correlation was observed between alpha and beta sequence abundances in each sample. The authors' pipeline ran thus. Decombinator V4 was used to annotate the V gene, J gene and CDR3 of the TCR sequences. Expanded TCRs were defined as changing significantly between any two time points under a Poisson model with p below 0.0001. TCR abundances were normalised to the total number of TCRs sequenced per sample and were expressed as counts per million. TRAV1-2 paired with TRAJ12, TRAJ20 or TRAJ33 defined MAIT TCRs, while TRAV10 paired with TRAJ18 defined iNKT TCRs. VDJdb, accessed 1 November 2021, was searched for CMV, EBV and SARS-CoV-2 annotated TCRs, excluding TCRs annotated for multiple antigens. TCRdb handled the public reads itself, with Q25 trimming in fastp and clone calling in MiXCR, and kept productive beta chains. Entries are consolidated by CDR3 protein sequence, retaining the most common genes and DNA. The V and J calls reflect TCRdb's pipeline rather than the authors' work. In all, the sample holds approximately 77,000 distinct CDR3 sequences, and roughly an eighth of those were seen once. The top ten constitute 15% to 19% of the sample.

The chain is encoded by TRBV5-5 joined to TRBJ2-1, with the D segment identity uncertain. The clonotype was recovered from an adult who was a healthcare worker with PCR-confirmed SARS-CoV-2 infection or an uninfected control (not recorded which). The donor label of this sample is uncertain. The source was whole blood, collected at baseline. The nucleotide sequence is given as TGTGCCAGCAGCTTGGCGGCCAGACTCCTTCTGATGGATGAGCAGTTCTTC. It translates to CASSLAARLLLMDEQFF.